The sequence of this TCR beta chain was determined in a study of cytomegalovirus exposure and HLA in healthy donors. Across the study: Early release data held tens of millions of unique TCRs from HLA-typed donors.

Primers included in the PCR were 60 Vbeta and 13 Jbeta primers. Assay used: immunoSEQ multiplex PCR; TCRdb lists only in-frame clones, some missing. Among 80,000 to 100,000 clones listed, around four fifths were seen once. General study points: Accurate HLA-A and HLA-B prediction from TCR beta sequences was reported for most subjects. Per a prior analysis, the majority of TCR beta V segments were productive roughly 87% or roughly 30% of the time. When analyzed later, the rates of TCR association showed variation by HLA locus, with DRB1 the most and HLA-C the fewest.

Per the germline V gene, CDR1 is SGDLS and CDR2 is YYNGEE. This CDR3 contains 16 residues. Between the trimmed V and J ends, which lost 4 bases and 0 bases, there was a span of 14 bases. A few counts support this clone. The antigen is unknown. The sample taken for sequencing was PBMCs. The chain links TRBV9 to TRBJ2-1, with a possible D match to TRBD1 (6 bases). The sequence was collected from a female donor in good health and CMV-seropositive. In DNA form, the CDR3 reads TGTGCCAGCAGCCTAAGAACAGGGAGCTCCTACAATGAGCAGTTCTTC. It encodes CASSLRTGSSYNEQFF.